The 2 T cell receptor beta chains below all came from one sample that was sequenced in a study of beta chain features in type 1 diabetes. Sequencing targeted expressed TCRB transcripts, as all isolated RNA had been reverse transcribed. Measured with immunoSEQ multiplex PCR; TCRdb has only the in-frame clones, and not every one. There are approximately 340,000 clones in the sample; less than 15% occur only once, and 0.019% lies in the top ten. Material for sequencing was naive CD4+ T cells from blood. The source of these receptors is a woman aged 18-35 years in good health.

For the CDR3, the DNA is TGTGCCAGCAGGTCACAGGGGGTTAGGACAGATACGCAGTATTTT. Amino acid sequence: CASRSQGVRTDTQYF. The chain carries TRBV28 and TRBJ2-3, with 8 bases lining up with TRBD1. The germline V gene has CDR1 MDHEN and CDR2 SYDVKM. Germline trimming cut 6 bases from V and 3 bases from J; bases unmatched to any gene: 8. The CDR3 covers 15 residues.

The rearrangement joins TRBV9 to TRBJ2-1; D ambiguous. The V gene's germline CDR1 is SGDLS and CDR2 YYNGEE. This CDR3 is built from 16 residues. V dropped 2 bases and J dropped 1 base, with 13 bases sitting between them. The CDR3 coding sequence is TGTGCCAGCAGCGTCCGTAGTGGCGGATCCTACAATGAGCAGTTCTTC. Protein: CASSVRSGGSYNEQFF.